This T cell receptor beta chain was obtained from a study of cytomegalovirus exposure and HLA in healthy donors. Study-wide findings and caveats: Rare TCR sequences predominated, though certain public TCRs were found in many donors. TCR beta V- and J-gene trimming, according to a later analysis, was linked to a missense DCLRE1C variant.

Primers included in the PCR were 60 Vbeta and 13 Jbeta primers. The repertoire was sequenced with immunoSEQ multiplex PCR; TCRdb's copy has only in-frame clones and lacks some. This sample yields 160,000 or so clones, of which 70% to 80% are seen a single time; about 1.3% belongs to the top ten. The germline V gene has CDR1 SEHNR and CDR2 FQNEAQ (reference sequence). The CDR3 extends over 15 amino acids. V lost 2 bases, J lost 0 bases, and 7 bases lay in between. As concerns this clone: Its specificity is not known.

Sequenced: PBMCs. This TCR was sampled from a male donor in good health and CMV-seronegative. The chain links TRBV7-9 to TRBJ2-2; no firm D call. In nucleotides, the CDR3 is TGTGCCAGCAGCTTATTGAGCGCGAACACCGGGGAGCTGTTTTTT. It codes for CASSLLSANTGELFF. The whole variable domain, remainder taken from reference TRBV7-9 and TRBJ2-2, is DTGVSQNPRHKITKRGQNVTFRCDPISEHNRLYWYRQTLGQGPEFLTYFQNEAQLEKSRLLSDRFSAERPKGSFSTLEIQRTEQGDSAMYLCASSLLSANTGELFFGEGSRLTVL.